Below, 21 T cell receptor beta chains from the same sample are listed, as sequenced in a study of blood T cell repertoires in COVID-19. Here immunoSEQ multiplex PCR was the method, and the copy in TCRdb shows in-frame clones only, minus some. The sample has about 230,000 clones, 86% seen once; the top ten hold 15% to 17%. Sequenced sample: PBMCs or T cells enriched from blood (not recorded which). The receptors shown here come from a man younger than 35 who had recovered from COVID-19.

The chain joins TRBV7-9 to TRBJ2-7; tentatively, D is TRBD1 (6 bases). The germline V gene has CDR1 SEHNR and CDR2 FQNEAQ (reference sequence). The CDR3 has 13 amino acids. The V end lost 5 bases, the J end lost 7 bases, and 15 bases lay between the germline ends. DNA for the CDR3: TGTGCCAGCAGCGAACAGGGAGTAGGGGAGCAGTACTTC. It encodes CASSEQGVGEQYF.

The chain recombines TRBV6-5 with TRBJ2-5, with 7 bases lining up with TRBD2. Germline CDR1 is MNHEY and CDR2 is SVGAGI. V shed 8 bases and J 4 bases; nucleotides not matched to a gene: 4. The CDR3 extends over 12 amino acids. CDR3 sequence: CASGGDLETQYF. The CDR3 bases are TGTGCCAGCGGGGGGGACTTAGAGACCCAGTACTTC.

The chain links TRBV19 to TRBJ1-4; D is perhaps TRBD1 (5 bases). The V gene's germline CDR1 is LNHDA and CDR2 SQIVND (reference sequence). V lost 8 bases and J 3 bases, leaving 13 bases between the germline ends. CDR3 length equals 14 residues. The CDR3 nucleotides read TGTGCCAGTGCGGGCGGGGGGGCTAATGAAAAACTGTTTTTT. Translated: CASAGGGANEKLFF.

This clone was found a few times. The chain uses TRBV15 and TRBJ2-3; 7 bases map to TRBD2. The CDR3 has 16 residues. Per the germline V gene, CDR1 is LNHNV and CDR2 is YYDKDF (reference sequence). Trimming removed 3 bases from V and 0 bases from J; junction bases left unmatched: 6. The CDR3 is CATSSLAGVSTDTQYF. In DNA form, the CDR3 reads TGTGCCACCAGCAGCTTAGCGGGCGTTAGCACAGATACGCAGTATTTT.

The rearrangement joins TRBV30 to TRBJ1-2; TRBD1 matches 8 bases. V was pared by 4 bases and J by 4 bases, with 2 bases of the junction left unmatched. The CDR3 has 12 amino acids. The germline CDR1 and CDR2 sequences are GTSNPN and SVGIG (reference sequence). CDR3 sequence (DNA): TGTGCCTGGAACGACAGGGGCTATGGCTACACCTTC. It yields the protein CAWNDRGYGYTF.

The chain employs TRBV28 and TRBJ2-2; 7 bases are a match to TRBD2. The germline CDR1 and CDR2 sequences are MDHEN and SYDVKM. The CDR3 length is 16 residues. The trim removed 3 bases at V and 5 bases at J, leaving 9 bases unmatched. Written as DNA, the CDR3 is TGTGCCAGCAGTTTCGGATCTAGCGGTTGGACCGGGGAGCTGTTTTTT. Protein product: CASSFGSSGWTGELFF.

The chain employs TRBV4-2 and TRBJ2-2; tentatively, D is TRBD2 (6 bases). CDR3 size: 15 residues. CDR1 LGHNA and CDR2 YNFKEQ come from the germline V gene. With 0 bases removed from V and 6 bases from J, the gap between germline ends came to 11 bases. This CDR3 reads CASSQESSAAGELFF. CDR3 DNA sequence: TGTGCCAGCAGCCAAGAATCTAGCGCTGCCGGGGAGCTGTTTTTT.

This clone has a handful of counts. The chain is built from TRBV4-1 and TRBJ2-3; TRBD2 aligns across 8 bases. The J segment lost 5 bases and the V segment lost 1 base, leaving 8 bases of the junction unmatched. CDR3 length: 16 residues. Per the germline V gene, CDR1 is MGHRA and CDR2 is YSYEKL. The CDR3 region is CASSQVSGTSRDTQYF. The CDR3, as DNA: TGCGCCAGCAGCCAAGTTTCTGGGACTAGTAGAGATACGCAGTATTTT.

The V call is TRBV19, the J call TRBJ1-4, with TRBD1 matching 9 bases. Per the germline V gene, CDR1 is LNHDA and CDR2 is SQIVND (reference sequence). The CDR3 sequence is 16 residues long. J was trimmed by 4 bases and V by 6 bases; bases with no gene match: 9. Here the CDR3 DNA reads TGTGCCAGTAGCAACGGACAGGGGCGGGGTAATGAAAAACTGTTTTTT. The encoded protein is CASSNGQGRGNEKLFF.

The chain combines TRBV5-1 with TRBJ1-1; 7 bases agree with TRBD1. Per germline, CDR1 SGHRS and CDR2 YFSETQ. V was pared by 0 bases and J by 6 bases, with 5 bases of the junction left unmatched. The CDR3 runs 14 residues. The CDR3 region is CASSLGQGKAEAFF. The CDR3 nucleotides read TGCGCCAGCAGCTTGGGACAGGGAAAAGCTGAAGCTTTCTTT.

This rearrangement joins TRBV11-3 to TRBJ2-1, with 13 bases identical to TRBD2. V lost 1 base and J lost 4; bases outside the gene matches: 1. Germline CDR1 reads SGHNT; CDR2 reads YENEEA. This CDR3 contains 16 residues. The CDR3 DNA follows: TGTGCCAGCAGCTTAGGGACTAGCGGGGGATACAATGAGCAGTTCTTC. Its protein is CASSLGTSGGYNEQFF.

The chain couples TRBV5-1 to TRBJ2-5; D is perhaps TRBD2 (5 bases). The V and J ends lost 6 bases and 4 bases respectively, with 19 bases between them. The germline CDR1 and CDR2 sequences are SGHRS and YFSETQ. CDR3 length: 15 amino acids. CDR3 in DNA: TGCGCCAGCACCCTAAGGGTCGGAGGAGCAGAGACCCAGTACTTC. It encodes CASTLRVGGAETQYF. Filled out from reference TRBV5-1 and TRBJ2-5, the complete variable domain reads KAGVTQTPRYLIKTRGQQVTLSCSPISGHRSVSWYQQTPGQGLQFLFEYFSETQRNKGNFPGRFSGRQFSNSRSEMNVSTLELGDSALYLCASTLRVGGAETQYFGPGTRLLVL.

The CDR3 nucleotides read TGCGCCAGCAGCGGGAAGACAGGGATGTTTGATGAGCAGTTCTTC. It yields the protein CASSGKTGMFDEQFF. The J gene is TRBJ2-1, the V gene TRBV5-1, with TRBD1 matching 7 bases. Germline CDR1 and CDR2: SGHRS and YFSETQ. The CDR3 totals 15 residues. V was clipped by 4 bases and J by 8 bases; unmatched bases: 12.

The chain has TRBV19 and TRBJ2-3; 8 bases fit TRBD1. There are 15 residues in the CDR3. Germline CDR1 LNHDA, CDR2 SQIVND (reference sequence). The V and J ends lost 4 bases and 8 bases, in that order; junction bases with no gene match: 11. This chain's CDR3 is CASSTTGQGSATQYF. The CDR3 nucleotides read TGTGCCAGTAGTACCACCGGACAGGGTTCAGCTACGCAGTATTTT.

CDR3 DNA: TGTGCCTGGCGCAGGGATGGCTACACCTTC. Translation gives CAWRRDGYTF. The V gene is TRBV30, the J gene TRBJ1-2; D is possibly TRBD1 (5 bases). Germline V CDR1 and CDR2: GTSNPN, SVGIG (reference sequence). The CDR3 has 10 amino acids. The germline V and J ends were trimmed by 5 bases and 6 bases, with 7 bases remaining between them.

This sequence joins TRBV4-1 and TRBJ2-1; D is unresolved. Trimming took off 1 base at V and 1 base at J, with 2 bases between the two ends. Germline lookup yields CDR1 MGHRA and CDR2 YSYEKL. This CDR3 is 13 amino acids long. The CDR3 DNA reads as TGCGCCAGCAGCCAAGCATCCTACAATGAGCAGTTCTTC. Its protein product is CASSQASYNEQFF.

The chain employs TRBV6-5 and TRBJ2-6; D is unresolved. The CDR3 sequence is 13 residues long. Trimming shortened V by 8 bases and J by 0 bases, and 5 bases separated the two germline ends. Germline V lookup: CDR1 MNHEY, CDR2 SVGAGI. The CDR3 sequence: CASQDSGANVLTF. The CDR3 DNA reads as TGTGCCAGCCAGGACTCTGGGGCCAACGTCCTGACTTTC.

Points on this clone: One end of the junction fails to match germline, which may point to a read error. J is TRBJ2-2 and V is TRBV28; D remains unclear. The CDR3 sequence is 14 residues long. CDR1 is MDHEN and CDR2 is SYDVKM in the germline V gene. The DNA of the CDR3 is TGTGCCAGCAGCTTATGGGTTAGCACCGGGGAGCTGTTTTTT. Translated: CASSLWVSTGELFF. The full variable domain, rest sourced from reference TRBV28 and TRBJ2-2, is DVKVTQSSRYLVKRTGEKVFLECVQDMDHENMFWYRQDPGLGLRLIYFSYDVKMKEKGDIPEGYSVSREKKERFSLILESASTNQTSMYLCASSLWVSTGELFFGEGSRLTVL.

The chain has TRBV9 and TRBJ2-5; no definite D call. Looked up from germline, CDR1 is SGDLS and CDR2 is YYNGEE. Deletions cut 0 bases from V and 0 bases from J, with 3 bases between. This CDR3 is 13 amino acids long. CDR3 DNA: TGTGCCAGCAGCGTAGCCTACCAAGAGACCCAGTACTTC. Protein sequence: CASSVAYQETQYF.

The chain has TRBV2 and TRBJ2-3; TRBD2 is a possible D gene (6 bases). CDR1 and CDR2 from the germline V gene are SNHLY and FYNNEI. V lost 8 bases, J lost 6 bases, and 18 bases lay in between. The CDR3 has 14 amino acids. The CDR3 DNA reads as TGTGCCAGCTTACGGGGACTCCGGGGTGATACGCAGTATTTT. Its protein product is CASLRGLRGDTQYF.

The chain uses TRBV25-1 and TRBJ1-3, with 8 bases fitting TRBD1. Germline values: CDR1 MGHDK, CDR2 SYGVNS. The length of the CDR3 is 17 residues. The junction had 8 bases not matched to a gene; V was cut back by 0 bases and J by 4 bases. The CDR3 DNA is TGTGCCAGCAGTGAATACTCGGACAGGGTGAACGGAAACACCATATATTTT. Its protein is CASSEYSDRVNGNTIYF. Together with reference TRBV25-1 and TRBJ1-3, the CDR3 gives the full variable domain: EADIYQTPRYLVIGTGKKITLECSQTMGHDKMYWYQQDPGMELHLIHYSYGVNSTEKGDLSSESTVSRIRTEHFPLTLESARPSHTSQYLCASSEYSDRVNGNTIYFGEGSWLTVV.